Described below is a single T cell receptor beta chain sequence and its context. The antigen it binds to is not known. There are no base qualities to consult, and no much larger clone falls within one base. Taken from cysteine to phenylalanine, the CDR3 has 14 residues. Solely the CDR3 DNA is kept, with 42 bases framed from the first base. The germline V gene provides CDR1 SGHRS and CDR2 YFSETQ. Here V drops 4 bases and J drops 4 bases, and the junction holds 6 bases not matched to any gene. The sample originates from a study of blood T cell repertoires in COVID-19 (dated by TCRdb to 2019 to 2021). Some background on the complete study: The collaborator samples originated in the United States, Italy and Spain and spanned the acute and convalescent phases of COVID-19. The material from the prospective study consisted of cDNA or gDNA derived from T cells, B-cell-depleted T cells, or PBMCs. The dataset comprised deeply sampled blood TCRbeta repertoires from subjects exposed to, actively infected with, or recovered from COVID-19. A freely available public database, intended as a resource for researchers studying the immune response to SARS-CoV-2, is where the repertoires were released. Samples came from the ongoing ImmuneRACE study (first 160 participants) plus 1,254 subjects from 6 global collaborators. Nearly every sample came with metadata listing a de-identified subject ID, COVID-19 status, age in years and sex. Where available, HLA class I and class II types were obtained from metadata supplied by the sample provider rather than from assay-based typing.

Summary of the overall study and its limitations: Clinical and demographic metadata were provided uncurated, with the amount varying by source and participant.

Enrolling through a virtual design, the prospective study's participants ranged in age from roughly 18 to 100 years and lived across 24 United States geographic areas. In the prospective study, cohorts were assigned on the basis of participant-reported clinical history obtained from a screening survey and a study questionnaire. ImmuneRACE Cohort 3 recovered participants were defined by two consecutive negative NP/OP PCR tests, healthcare professional clearance, or symptom resolution. Mobile phlebotomists in the prospective study collected whole blood, serum and a nasopharyngeal or oropharyngeal swab from every participant. Participants in the prospective study had the option to provide additional blood draws and questionnaires over an approximately two-month period. Prospective study blood samples were shipped either frozen or at room temperature before DNA extraction. The immunoSEQ Assay, a bias-controlled multiplex PCR, was used to amplify TCRbeta CDR3 regions from genomic DNA. The authors' pipeline ran thus. Nucleated cell counts per sample were estimated from amplification of reference gene primers within the assay. Sequence reads were collapsed and filtered to measure the absolute abundance of every unique TCRbeta CDR3 rearrangement. For each sample, productive Simpson clonality was calculated as the square root of Simpson's diversity index across productive rearrangements. TCRdb retrieved this table from immuneACCESS and kept in-frame rearrangements only. Not all clones are present; in checked studies, unresolved V genes account for under half, and no reason is known for the remainder. From that table come the V and J calls and clone size; the DNA was used to work out D and trimming. Here the sample has more than 300,000 clones; approximately 90% occur a single time. The ten largest make up 1.2% of the sample.

The V and J genes are TRBV5-1 and TRBJ2-7, with 9 middle bases fitting TRBD1. This clonotype was obtained from a woman younger than 30 who had recovered from COVID-19. The sequencing input was PBMCs or T cells enriched from blood (not recorded which). The DNA sequence reads TGCGCCAGCAGCGGCCGGGACAGGGTTTACGAGCAGTACTTC. Translated, this gives CASSGRDRVYEQYF.